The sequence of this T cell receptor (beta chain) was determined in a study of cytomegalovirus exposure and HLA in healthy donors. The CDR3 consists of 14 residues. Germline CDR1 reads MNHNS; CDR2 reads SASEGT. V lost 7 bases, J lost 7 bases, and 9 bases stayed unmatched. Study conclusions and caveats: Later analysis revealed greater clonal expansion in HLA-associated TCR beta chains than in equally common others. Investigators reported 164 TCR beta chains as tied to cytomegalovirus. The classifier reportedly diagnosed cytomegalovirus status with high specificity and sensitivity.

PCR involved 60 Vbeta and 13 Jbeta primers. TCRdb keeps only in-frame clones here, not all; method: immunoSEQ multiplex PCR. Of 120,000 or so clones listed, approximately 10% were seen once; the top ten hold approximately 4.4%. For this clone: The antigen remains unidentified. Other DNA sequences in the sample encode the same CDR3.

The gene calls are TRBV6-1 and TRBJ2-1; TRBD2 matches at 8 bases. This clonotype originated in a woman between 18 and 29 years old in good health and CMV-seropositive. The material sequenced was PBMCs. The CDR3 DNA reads TGTGCCAGCAAAGCACTAGCGGAGGGGAATGAGCAGTTCTTC. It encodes CASKALAEGNEQFF.